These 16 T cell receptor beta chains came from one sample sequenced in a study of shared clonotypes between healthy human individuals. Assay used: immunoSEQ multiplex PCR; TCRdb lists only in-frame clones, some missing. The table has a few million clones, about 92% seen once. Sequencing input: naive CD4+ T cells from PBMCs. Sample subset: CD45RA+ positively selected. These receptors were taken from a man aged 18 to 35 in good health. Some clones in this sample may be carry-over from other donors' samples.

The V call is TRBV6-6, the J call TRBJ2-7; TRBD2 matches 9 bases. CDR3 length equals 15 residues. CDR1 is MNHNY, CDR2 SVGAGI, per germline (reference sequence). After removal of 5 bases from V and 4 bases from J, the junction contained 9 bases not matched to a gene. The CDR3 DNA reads TGTGCCAGCAGTCACCTCTTAGCGGGAGATTACGAGCAGTACTTC. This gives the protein CASSHLLAGDYEQYF.

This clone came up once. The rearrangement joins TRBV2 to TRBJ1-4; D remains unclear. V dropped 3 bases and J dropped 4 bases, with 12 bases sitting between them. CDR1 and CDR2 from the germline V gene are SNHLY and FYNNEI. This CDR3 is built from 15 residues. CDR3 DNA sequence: TGTGCCAGCAGTGATCTATTGGGGAGTAATGAAAAACTGTTTTTT. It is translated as CASSDLLGSNEKLFF.

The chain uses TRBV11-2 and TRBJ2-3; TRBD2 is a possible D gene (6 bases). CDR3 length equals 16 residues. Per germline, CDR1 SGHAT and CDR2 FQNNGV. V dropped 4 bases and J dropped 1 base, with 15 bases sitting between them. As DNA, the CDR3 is TGTGCCAGCAGCTCCATCCCGGGGGTTCGCACAGATACGCAGTATTTT. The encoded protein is CASSSIPGVRTDTQYF.

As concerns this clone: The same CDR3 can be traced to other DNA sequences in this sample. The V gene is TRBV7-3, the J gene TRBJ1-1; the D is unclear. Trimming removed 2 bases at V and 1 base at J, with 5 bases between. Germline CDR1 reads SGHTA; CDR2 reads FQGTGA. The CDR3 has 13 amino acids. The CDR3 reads CASSLGRNTEAFF. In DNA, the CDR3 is TGTGCCAGCAGCTTAGGAAGGAACACTGAAGCTTTCTTT.

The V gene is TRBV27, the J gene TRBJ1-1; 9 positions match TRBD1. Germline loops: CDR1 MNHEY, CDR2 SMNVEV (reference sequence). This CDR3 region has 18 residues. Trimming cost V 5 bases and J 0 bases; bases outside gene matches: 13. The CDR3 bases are TGTGCCAGCAGTCCAGCTCCGGGACAGGGTTTAATGAACACTGAAGCTTTCTTT. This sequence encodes CASSPAPGQGLMNTEAFF.

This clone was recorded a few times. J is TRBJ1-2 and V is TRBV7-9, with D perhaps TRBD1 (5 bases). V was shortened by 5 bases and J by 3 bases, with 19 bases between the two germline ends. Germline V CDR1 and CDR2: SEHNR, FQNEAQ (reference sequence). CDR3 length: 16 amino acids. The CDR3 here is CASSPWGTKSDYGYTF. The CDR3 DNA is TGTGCCAGCAGCCCGTGGGGGACGAAAAGTGACTATGGCTACACCTTC.

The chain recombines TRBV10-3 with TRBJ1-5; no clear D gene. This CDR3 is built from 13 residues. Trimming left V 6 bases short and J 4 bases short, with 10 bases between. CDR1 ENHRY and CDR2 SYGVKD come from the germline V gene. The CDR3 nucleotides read TGTGCCATCAGCGCCGGGGAGAATCAGCCCCAGCATTTT. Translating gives CAISAGENQPQHF.

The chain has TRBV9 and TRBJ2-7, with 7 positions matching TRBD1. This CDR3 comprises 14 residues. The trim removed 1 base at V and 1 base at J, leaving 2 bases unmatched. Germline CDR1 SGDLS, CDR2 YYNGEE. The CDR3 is CASSVQTGSYEQYF. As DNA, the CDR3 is TGTGCCAGCAGCGTACAGACAGGGTCCTACGAGCAGTACTTC. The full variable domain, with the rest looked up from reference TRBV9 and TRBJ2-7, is DSGVTQTPKHLITATGQRVTLRCSPRSGDLSVYWYQQSLDQGLQFLIQYYNGEERAKGNILERFSAQQFPDLHSELNLSSLELGDSALYFCASSVQTGSYEQYFGPGTRLTVT.

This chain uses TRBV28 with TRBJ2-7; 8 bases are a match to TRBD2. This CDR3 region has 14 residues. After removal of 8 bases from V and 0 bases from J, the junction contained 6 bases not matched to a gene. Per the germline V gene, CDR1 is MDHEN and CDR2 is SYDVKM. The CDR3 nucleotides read TGTGCCAGCCCGGCGGGGGGTAGCTCCTACGAGCAGTACTTC. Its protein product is CASPAGGSSYEQYF.

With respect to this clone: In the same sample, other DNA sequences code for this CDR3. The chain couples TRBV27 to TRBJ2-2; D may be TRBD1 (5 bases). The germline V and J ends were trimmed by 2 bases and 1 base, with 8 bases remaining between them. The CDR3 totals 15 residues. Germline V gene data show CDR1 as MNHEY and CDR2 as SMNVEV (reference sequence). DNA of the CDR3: TGTGCCAGCAGTTTAGGCAGGGTGAACACCGGGGAGCTGTTTTTT. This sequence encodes CASSLGRVNTGELFF.

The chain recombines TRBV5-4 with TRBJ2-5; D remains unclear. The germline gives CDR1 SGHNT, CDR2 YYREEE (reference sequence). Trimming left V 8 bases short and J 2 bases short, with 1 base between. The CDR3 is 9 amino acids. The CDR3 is CASQETQYF. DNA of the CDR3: TGTGCCAGTCAAGAGACCCAGTACTTC.

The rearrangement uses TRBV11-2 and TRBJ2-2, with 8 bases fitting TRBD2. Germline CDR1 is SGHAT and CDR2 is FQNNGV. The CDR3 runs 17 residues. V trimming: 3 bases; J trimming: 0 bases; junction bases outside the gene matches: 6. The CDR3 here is CASSLSLAGTNTGELFF. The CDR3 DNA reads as TGTGCCAGCAGCTTGTCCTTAGCGGGAACGAACACCGGGGAGCTGTTTTTT.

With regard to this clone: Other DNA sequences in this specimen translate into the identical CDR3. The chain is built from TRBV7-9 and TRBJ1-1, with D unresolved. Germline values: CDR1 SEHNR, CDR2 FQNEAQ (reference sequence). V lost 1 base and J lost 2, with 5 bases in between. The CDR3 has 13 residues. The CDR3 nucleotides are TGTGCCAGCAGCTTAGAGCCAAACACTGAAGCTTTCTTT. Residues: CASSLEPNTEAFF.

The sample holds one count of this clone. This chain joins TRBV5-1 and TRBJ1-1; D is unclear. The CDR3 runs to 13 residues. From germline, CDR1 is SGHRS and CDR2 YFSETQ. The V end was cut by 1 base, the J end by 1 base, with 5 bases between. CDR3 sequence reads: CASSLKQNTEAFF. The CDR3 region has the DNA TGCGCCAGCAGCTTGAAGCAGAACACTGAAGCTTTCTTT.

The CDR3: CASSPSLGASGRNGDNEQFF. The CDR3 nucleotides are TGTGCCAGCAGCCCCTCTTTGGGTGCTAGCGGGAGGAACGGGGACAATGAGCAGTTCTTC. The V and J genes are TRBV9 and TRBJ2-1, with 11 nucleotides matching TRBD2. CDR1 and CDR2 (germline): SGDLS, YYNGEE. The V and J ends lost 4 bases and 5 bases, in that order; junction bases with no gene match: 20. The CDR3 runs 20 residues.

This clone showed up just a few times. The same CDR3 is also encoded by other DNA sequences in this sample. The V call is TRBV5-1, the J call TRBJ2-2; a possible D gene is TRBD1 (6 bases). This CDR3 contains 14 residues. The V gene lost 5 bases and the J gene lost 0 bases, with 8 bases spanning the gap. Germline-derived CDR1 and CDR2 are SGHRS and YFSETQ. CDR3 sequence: CASRAGANTGELFF. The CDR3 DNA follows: TGCGCCAGCAGGGCAGGGGCGAACACCGGGGAGCTGTTTTTT.